This TCR beta chain was recorded in a study of T cells in women clearing cervical HPV infection. TCR beta CDR3 amplified by multiplex PCR from about 1200 ng genomic DNA. Using immunoSEQ multiplex PCR, the repertoire was profiled, and TCRdb retains in-frame clones only, with some absent. The sample table includes 19,000 or so clones. General study points: A classifier using richness and V gene abundances reached an AUC of more than 0.8.

The CDR3 is 12 amino acids. CDR1 and CDR2 (germline): SNHLY, FYNNEI. To note about this clone: The antigen remains unidentified. Sequence at one end of the junction differs from germline and may be a read error. The read comes to an end 3 residues before the CDR3 does, leaving the germline J gene to fill in the end. The identical CDR3 is also encoded by other nucleotide sequences in the sample.

Prevalent HPV16 infections were excluded; only incident single HPV16 infections included. The receptor was derived from a woman between 18 and 69 years old with a cervical HPV16 infection that either progressed to CIN3+ or cleared (not recorded which). The chain has TRBV2 and TRBJ1-1; D is perhaps TRBD1 (5 bases). Sample: blood buffy coat. The CDR3 bases that were read are TGTGCTAGCAGCCAGGGGAACACTGAA. As protein: CASSQGNTE. The entire CDR3 is CASSQGNTEAFF.